This T cell receptor (beta chain) was identified in a study of CD8 T cells in ankylosing spondylitis. Each CDR3 protein is one row after TCRdb ran MiXCR on the 5' RACE reads. The table lists some 840,000 distinct CDR3 sequences, 12% of them singletons, with approximately 0.46% in the top ten. CDR3 length: 12 amino acids. V was cut by 7 bases and J by 5 bases, with 13 bases left in between. Germline lookup yields CDR1 SGHRS and CDR2 YFSETQ. General study points: Eight highly homologous variants formed a TCR beta motif that appeared characteristic of ankylosing spondylitis blood.

This clonotype appeared many times. Its antigen is unknown. The chain carries TRBV5-1 and TRBJ2-7; the D is unclear. The sequenced sample consisted of blood, either unsorted or a sorted T cell fraction (not recorded which). This receptor was obtained from a male donor with ankylosing spondylitis. CDR3 in amino acids: CASHSVSDEQYF. As DNA, the CDR3 is TGCGCCAGCCACAGCGTGAGCGACGAGCAGTACTTC.